The present T cell receptor beta chain was sequenced within a study of T cell repertoires in cytomegalovirus infection. Study overall: Based on public TCR beta signatures, there were indications of CMV infection and of a matching HLA type.

Points from the study as a whole: Clonotypes of TCR beta that were HLA-C-restricted and CMV-specific dominated the ex vivo response.

This clonotype has more than one count but fewer than ten. Its antigen remains unknown. MiXCR was run by TCRdb on the reads, yielding one entry per CDR3 protein. This sample has a few hundred thousand distinct CDR3 sequences, with roughly a third found just once. The CDR3 contains 15 residues. Germline CDR1 is SGHRS and CDR2 is YFSETQ. The J segment lost 5 bases and the V segment lost 1 base, leaving 6 bases of the junction unmatched. Sequencing was performed on cultured PBMCs, taken from culture after CMV antigen stimulation. The sequence came from a human donor in good health (CMV status not recorded). Some clones in this sample may be carry-over from other donors' samples. The chain links TRBV5-1 to TRBJ2-5; TRBD2 aligns across 9 bases. In nucleotides, the CDR3 is TGCGCCAGCAGCTTGTCTTCTAGCGGGACGGAGACCCAGTACTTC. This sequence encodes CASSLSSSGTETQYF.